This T cell receptor (beta chain) was obtained from a study of cytomegalovirus exposure and HLA in healthy donors. The V and J ends lost 6 bases and 10 bases, in that order; junction bases with no gene match: 10. Germline lookup yields CDR1 MNHEY and CDR2 SVGAGI. The CDR3 extends over 14 amino acids. The primer mix had 60 Vbeta and 13 Jbeta primers. Assay: immunoSEQ multiplex PCR; the TCRdb copy retains only in-frame clones and omits some. Of some 140,000 clones in the sample, about four fifths are singletons; the top ten hold roughly 1.3%. The TCR originated in a woman aged 40 to 50 in good health and CMV-seronegative. The sequenced sample was PBMCs. The chain uses TRBV6-5 and TRBJ2-1; TRBD2 agrees at 9 bases. CDR3 amino acids: CASSNGAGGREQFF. In DNA form, the CDR3 reads TGTGCCAGCAGCAACGGGGCGGGGGGGCGCGAGCAGTTCTTC.